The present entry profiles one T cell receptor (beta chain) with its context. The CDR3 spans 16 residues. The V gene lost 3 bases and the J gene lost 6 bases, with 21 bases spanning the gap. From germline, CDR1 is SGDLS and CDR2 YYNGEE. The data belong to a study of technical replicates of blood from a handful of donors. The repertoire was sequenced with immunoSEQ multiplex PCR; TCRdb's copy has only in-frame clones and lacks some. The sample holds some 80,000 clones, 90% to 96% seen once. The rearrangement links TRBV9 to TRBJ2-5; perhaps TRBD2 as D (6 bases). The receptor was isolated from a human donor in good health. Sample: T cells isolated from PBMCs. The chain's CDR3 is CASSDRDSLDLKTQYF. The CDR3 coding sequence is TGTGCCAGCAGCGACCGGGACTCCCTCGACCTCAAGACCCAGTACTTC.